Below, 30 T cell receptor beta chains from the same sample are listed, as sequenced in a study of regulatory T cells in long-lasting Graves disease listed by TCRdb under 2021. The time point label here, explained by the study, means: newly diagnosed GD, antithyroid drugs for less than 3 months. For both TCR sequencing and RNA sequencing, RNA was extracted from PBMCs using TRIzol. Library construction relied on multiplex PCR. Sequencing was carried out with an Illumina HiSeq 4000. iRepertoire HTBI primers and Arm-PCR amplification of CDR3 regions were used to construct TCR beta libraries. Starting from the raw public reads, TCRdb applied fastp trimming at Q25, assembled clones with MiXCR and retained in-frame beta chains. Records with the same CDR3 protein are collapsed into one entry carrying the most frequent genes and DNA. The sample contains 550,000 to 650,000 distinct CDR3 sequences, about 15% of them found a single time. The ten top clones hold about 12% of the sample.

The sample was also reused in another study, on T cells in Graves' hyperthyroidism and ophthalmopathy.

This specimen consisted of peripheral blood mononuclear cells (PBMCs), obtained at new diagnosis, from a patient treated with antithyroid drugs. Every receptor here comes from a man aged 18 to 35 with Graves disease. Donor details come from another sample of the same person, matched by shared clones.

This clonotype was counted only a few times. CDR3 amino acids: CSAVRGDGYTF. Written as DNA, the CDR3 is TGCAGTGCTGTGAGGGGCGATGGCTACACCTTC. V usage is TRBV20-1 and J usage is TRBJ1-2; TRBD1 is a possible D gene (5 bases). CDR1 and CDR2 (germline): DFQATT, SNEGSKA (reference sequence). The CDR3 is 11 amino acids. Trimming removed 5 bases at V and 6 bases at J, with 10 bases between.

The J gene is TRBJ1-6, the V gene TRBV4-1; tentatively, D is TRBD1 (5 bases). The CDR3 loop spans 14 amino acids. Looked up from germline, CDR1 is MGHRA and CDR2 is YSYEKL. V gave up 5 bases and J gave up 5 bases, with 10 bases separating them. The DNA of the CDR3 is TGCGCCAGCAGCTCCGGGGCTAATAATTCACCCCTCCACTTT. As protein: CASSSGANNSPLHF.

This clonotype was observed a few times. The chain couples TRBV10-3 to TRBJ2-3; D is possibly TRBD2 (5 bases). Trimming left V 6 bases short and J 6 bases short, with 16 bases between. CDR1 is ENHRY and CDR2 is SYGVKD in the germline V gene. This CDR3 region has 14 residues. CDR3 DNA sequence: TGTGCCATCAGGGCGGGCGACCTGTTGGATACGCAGTATTTT. Translated: CAIRAGDLLDTQYF.

In its sample, this clonotype was seen a few times. The genes are TRBV12-3 or TRBV12-4 and TRBJ2-1; 12 nucleotides match TRBD2. There are 15 residues in the CDR3. J lost 6 bases, V lost 6 bases, and 6 bases had no gene match. CDR3 region: CASRKLAGGCNEQFF. DNA of the CDR3: TGTGCCAGCAGGAAACTAGCGGGAGGATGCAATGAGCAGTTCTTC.

The table lists this clonotype with many counts. The V and J genes are TRBV27 and TRBJ1-2, with D perhaps matching TRBD1 (5 bases). V was shortened by 3 bases and J by 2 bases, with 10 bases between the two germline ends. This CDR3 has 14 residues. The germline CDR1 and CDR2 sequences are MNHEY and SMNVEV (reference sequence). The CDR3 DNA sequence: TGTGCCAGCAGTTTGAAGGACACCAACTATGGCTACACCTTC. Translating gives CASSLKDTNYGYTF.

Ten or more counts support this clonotype. The chain combines TRBV2 with TRBJ2-7; a possible D gene is TRBD2 (6 bases). V was trimmed by 7 bases and J by 7 bases, leaving 14 bases between them. Germline lookup yields CDR1 SNHLY and CDR2 FYNNEI. The CDR3 totals 12 residues. Written as DNA, the CDR3 is TGTGCCAGCACGATAGTGGCGGGAGAGCAGTACTTC. Protein product: CASTIVAGEQYF.

This clonotype was seen ten or more times. This sequence joins TRBV28 and TRBJ2-7; unclear D gene. Germline V lookup: CDR1 MDHEN, CDR2 SYDVKM. V lost 3 bases and J lost 0, with 12 bases in between. This CDR3 has 15 residues. CDR3 in amino acids: CASSFIGPSSYEQYF. CDR3 nucleotides: TGTGCCAGCAGTTTCATCGGGCCGAGCTCCTACGAGCAGTACTTC.

This clonotype occurred many times. This chain links TRBV7-3 with TRBJ2-7; 7 bases are a match to TRBD1. After removal of 2 bases from V and 3 bases from J, the junction contained 4 bases not matched to a gene. The germline V gene encodes CDR1 SGHTA and CDR2 FQGTGA. This CDR3 region has 14 residues. CDR3 sequence reads: CASSLPTGIYEQYF. The CDR3 bases are TGTGCCAGCAGCTTACCGACAGGGATCTACGAGCAGTACTTC. Full variable domain (remainder filled in from reference TRBV7-3 and TRBJ2-7): GAGVSQTPSNKVTEKGKYVELRCDPISGHTALYWYRQSLGQGPEFLIYFQGTGAADDSGLPNDRFFAVRPEGSVSTLKIQRTERGDSAVYLCASSLPTGIYEQYFGPGTRLTVT.

This clonotype has just a few counts. The chain is built from TRBV6-2 or TRBV6-3 and TRBJ1-2; no firm D call. Between the trimmed V and J ends, which lost 0 bases and 4 bases, there was a span of 12 bases. This CDR3 region has 15 residues. The germline gives CDR1 MNHEY, CDR2 SVGEGT. The CDR3 protein is CASSYSTTQLYGYTF. The DNA of the CDR3 is TGTGCCAGCAGTTACTCGACTACTCAGCTCTATGGCTACACCTTC.

In its sample, this clonotype was seen many times. The chain uses TRBV12-3 or TRBV12-4 and TRBJ1-1; no firm D call. CDR3 length: 15 residues. V was pared by 4 bases and J by 0 bases, with 12 bases between. Here the CDR3 reads CASSYGGILNTEAFF. In nucleotides, the CDR3 is TGTGCCAGCAGTTACGGAGGGATTTTGAACACTGAAGCTTTCTTT.

V is TRBV20-1 and J is TRBJ1-1; maybe TRBD1 (5 bases). In germline, CDR1 is DFQATT, CDR2 SNEGSKA (reference sequence). V lost 1 base and J 7 bases, leaving 10 bases between the germline ends. This CDR3 has 12 residues. Here the CDR3 DNA reads TGCAGTGCTAGAGGGCGGACAAGTGAAGCTTTCTTT. Translation: CSARGRTSEAFF.

This clonotype was detected a few times. Being one base from a much bigger clone, this may be a read error. The chain joins TRBV6-2 or TRBV6-3 to TRBJ2-3; TRBD2 agrees at 13 bases. The junction had 21 bases not matched to a gene; V was cut back by 8 bases and J by 7 bases. This CDR3 contains 19 residues. The germline V gene encodes CDR1 MNHEY and CDR2 SVGEGT. CDR3: CASPPIETSGRPDRYTQYF. The CDR3 bases are TGTGCCAGCCCCCCTATTGAGACTAGCGGGAGGCCGGACCGTTATACGCAGTATTTT.

The chain has TRBV20-1 and TRBJ2-1; 11 bases line up with TRBD1. In germline, CDR1 is DFQATT, CDR2 SNEGSKA (reference sequence). Trimming cost V 4 bases and J 7 bases; bases outside gene matches: 9. The CDR3 is 15 amino acids. The CDR3 loop is CSAIRGDRGYNEQFF. The DNA of the CDR3 is TGCAGTGCTATCAGGGGGGACAGGGGGTATAATGAGCAGTTCTTC.

This clonotype has at least ten counts. The V and J genes are TRBV15 and TRBJ2-7, with D unclear. The V end lost 0 bases, the J end lost 4 bases, and 7 bases lay between the germline ends. Germline CDR1 is LNHNV and CDR2 is YYDKDF (reference sequence). The CDR3 has 13 amino acids. The CDR3 DNA follows: TGTGCCACCAGCAGAGAGATGGCATACGAGCAGTACTTC. Translation gives CATSREMAYEQYF.

This clonotype has at least ten counts. One end of the junction is discordant with germline, which a read error may explain. This chain links TRBV5-1 with TRBJ2-7, with TRBD2 matching 11 bases. CDR1 and CDR2 from the germline V gene are SGHRS and YFSETQ. The CDR3 runs to 14 residues. The CDR3 reads CASSGTSGTYEQYF. Here the CDR3 DNA reads TGTGCCAGCAGCGGGACTAGCGGTACCTACGAGCAGTACTTC. Together with reference TRBV5-1 and TRBJ2-7, the CDR3 gives the full variable domain: KAGVTQTPRYLIKTRGQQVTLSCSPISGHRSVSWYQQTPGQGLQFLFEYFSETQRNKGNFPGRFSGRQFSNSRSEMNVSTLELGDSALYLCASSGTSGTYEQYFGPGTRLTVT.

V and J are TRBV28 and TRBJ1-6; TRBD1 might be the D (6 bases). Germline CDR1 MDHEN, CDR2 SYDVKM. CDR3 length: 15 residues. Trimming cost V 8 bases and J 0 bases, with 11 bases left between them. This CDR3 is CASWGPSSYNSPLHF. CDR3 DNA: TGTGCCAGCTGGGGGCCTAGCTCCTATAATTCACCCCTCCACTTT.

V is TRBV20-1 and J is TRBJ2-5, with 9 bases fitting TRBD2. Trimming at V came to 1 base and at J to 5 bases, leaving 5 bases not matched to a gene. CDR1 and CDR2 from the germline V gene are DFQATT and SNEGSKA (reference sequence). CDR3 length: 14 amino acids. The CDR3 protein is CSARGSGSGETQYF. DNA for the CDR3: TGCAGTGCTAGAGGTAGCGGGAGTGGGGAGACCCAGTACTTC.

There are a few counts of this clonotype. The CDR3 sequence: CASSPPGGSYGYTF. The CDR3 bases are TGTGCCAGCAGCCCCCCAGGTGGCAGCTATGGCTACACCTTC. This sequence joins TRBV11-2 and TRBJ1-2; D unclear. The germline V gene has CDR1 SGHAT and CDR2 FQNNGV. Deletions cut 5 bases from V and 4 bases from J, with 14 bases between. This CDR3 contains 14 residues. Supplemented by reference TRBV11-2 and TRBJ1-2, the full variable domain reads EAGVAQSPRYKIIEKRQSVAFWCNPISGHATLYWYQQILGQGPKLLIQFQNNGVVDDSQLPKDRFSAERLKGVDSTLKIQPAKLEDSAVYLCASSPPGGSYGYTFGSGTRLTVV.

This clonotype was picked up many times. The J gene is TRBJ2-3, the V gene TRBV7-3, with TRBD1 as a possible D gene (5 bases). The CDR3 extends over 18 amino acids. Between the trimmed V and J ends, which lost 4 bases and 0 bases, there was a span of 20 bases. Germline assignment: CDR1 SGHTA and CDR2 FQGTGA. CDR3 protein: CASSSGPYSITSTDTQYF. The CDR3 nucleotides read TGTGCCAGCAGCTCAGGGCCTTACAGTATTACTAGCACAGATACGCAGTATTTT.

In its sample, this clonotype was seen a few times. A single base separates this from a much larger clone, so it may be a read error. The chain is built from TRBV11-2 and TRBJ2-1; D remains unclear. The V gene's germline CDR1 is SGHAT and CDR2 FQNNGV. The CDR3 loop spans 14 amino acids. The CDR3 DNA reads TGTGCCAGCAACTTAGTAGGACGACCGAATGAGCAGTTCTTC. This translates into CASNLVGRPNEQFF.

This clonotype was detected only a few times. The chain recombines TRBV6-1 with TRBJ2-7; D is uncertain. The germline V gene has CDR1 MNHNS and CDR2 SASEGT. The CDR3 consists of 15 residues. The V end was cut by 10 bases, the J end by 0 bases, with 19 bases between. CDR3 DNA: TGTGCCACTCTTATTAGGACGACCAGCTCCTACGAGCAGTACTTC. It encodes CATLIRTTSSYEQYF.

The chain recombines TRBV6-2 or TRBV6-3 with TRBJ1-3; 12 bases are shared with TRBD1. Germline V CDR1 and CDR2: MNHEY, SVGEGT. The CDR3 spans 14 residues. The V gene end was trimmed by 10 bases and the J gene end by 5 bases; junction bases not matched to a gene: 6. The CDR3 region is CATQGQGARNTIYF. In nucleotides, the CDR3 is TGTGCCACCCAGGGACAGGGGGCAAGAAACACCATATATTTT.

This clonotype appeared once. The final CDR3 position lacks the conserved phenylalanine or tryptophan, pointing to a likely read error. The chain links TRBV28 to TRBJ1-6; D unresolved. CDR3 length: 15 amino acids. Germline assignment: CDR1 MDHEN and CDR2 SYDVKM. V lost 1 base, J lost 5 bases, and 9 bases lay in between. The CDR3: CASSLLPGDNSPLHL. CDR3 DNA: TGTGCCAGCAGTTTATTACCGGGAGATAATTCACCCCTCCACCTT.

Ten or more counts support this clonotype. This chain uses TRBV6-1 with TRBJ1-5; D possibly corresponds to TRBD1 (6 bases). V dropped 8 bases and J dropped 3 bases, with 11 bases sitting between them. Germline V gene sequence: CDR1 MNHNS, CDR2 SASEGT. This CDR3 spans 13 amino acids. In nucleotides, the CDR3 is TGTGCCAGCCGACAGGTAAACAATCAGCCCCAGCATTTT. Encoded protein: CASRQVNNQPQHF.

This chain joins TRBV28 and TRBJ1-6; D uncertain. The CDR3 runs 13 residues. The V gene's germline CDR1 is MDHEN and CDR2 SYDVKM. V shed 8 bases and J shed 0 bases, with 5 bases lying between them. CDR3 protein: CASQSSYNSPLHF. In DNA, the CDR3 is TGTGCCAGCCAGAGCTCCTATAATTCACCCCTCCACTTT.

Ten or more counts support this clonotype. The chain couples TRBV11-2 to TRBJ2-1, with 8 nucleotides matching TRBD2. V trimming: 4 bases; J trimming: 3 bases; junction bases outside the gene matches: 5. Germline CDR1 is SGHAT and CDR2 is FQNNGV. The CDR3 extends over 15 amino acids. CDR3 sequence: CASSSFSGIYNEQFF. In DNA form, the CDR3 reads TGTGCCAGCAGCTCCTTTAGCGGGATCTACAATGAGCAGTTCTTC.

V is TRBV5-1 and J is TRBJ2-7; a possible D gene is TRBD1 (5 bases). In germline, CDR1 is SGHRS, CDR2 YFSETQ. Trimming shortened V by 7 bases and J by 6 bases, and 14 bases separated the two germline ends. This CDR3 contains 12 residues. The CDR3 spells CASRARGGEQYF. The CDR3 nucleotides are TGCGCCAGCCGGGCTAGGGGCGGCGAGCAGTACTTC.

The gene calls are TRBV10-3 and TRBJ1-1, with 11 bases lining up with TRBD1. Germline CDR1 ENHRY, CDR2 SYGVKD. The V gene end was trimmed by 6 bases and the J gene end by 3 bases; junction bases not matched to a gene: 6. CDR3 size: 15 residues. Here the CDR3 reads CAISTGTGGDTEAFF. CDR3 sequence (DNA): TGTGCCATCAGCACCGGGACAGGGGGGGACACTGAAGCTTTCTTT.

The CDR3 reads CASSPLGPARELFF. DNA for the CDR3: TGTGCCAGCAGCCCCTTAGGTCCCGCCCGGGAGCTGTTTTTT. This sequence joins TRBV7-3 and TRBJ2-2; D gene unclear. V dropped 5 bases and J dropped 9 bases, with 16 bases sitting between them. This CDR3 contains 14 residues. Germline values: CDR1 SGHTA, CDR2 FQGTGA.

This rearrangement joins TRBV20-1 to TRBJ2-7; 9 nucleotides match TRBD2. CDR3 length: 12 residues. Trimming took 6 bases from V and 2 from J; bases not matched to a gene: 2. Germline CDR1 reads DFQATT; CDR2 reads SNEGSKA (reference sequence). CDR3 in DNA: TGCAGTGCGGAGCGGGAGGCCTACGAGCAGTACTTC. Protein: CSAEREAYEQYF.